The clone carrying this TCR beta chain has a count of ten or more. Antigen unknown. The cDNA was synthesized by means of template-switch 5'RACE, which was carried out with 10-nucleotide random UMIs. TCRdb processed the 5' RACE reads anew with MiXCR; each CDR3 protein has one entry. The sample holds roughly 75,000 distinct CDR3 sequences; roughly 13% are singletons and the top ten take 4.6%. Time point meaning: longitudinal time-point 1 (baseline). 2 million PBMCs stored at -80 C were the source of the unsorted libraries. These data come from a study of neurological immune-mediated disorders. The study, taken as a whole, reports: Expanded clones shared no identical CDR3 amino acid sequences across subjects, which suggested private TCR-beta repertoires in all groups.

Trimming took off 7 bases at V and 7 bases at J, with 12 bases between the two ends. CDR1 is KGHDR, CDR2 SFDVKD, per germline. This CDR3 is built from 13 residues. The source of this sequence is a female donor with HTLV-1-associated myelopathy (HAM/TSP). This chain uses TRBV24-1 with TRBJ2-2, with D possibly being TRBD2 (5 bases). Sequencing input: PBMCs. This chain's CDR3 is CATSGVEVGELFF. For the CDR3, the DNA is TGTGCCACCAGCGGGGTGGAAGTCGGGGAGCTGTTTTTT.